This record concerns one TCR beta chain sequence. Its matching antigen is unknown. This sample stems from a study of cytomegalovirus exposure and HLA in healthy donors. Study findings and constraints: Many donors shared some public TCRs, even though most TCR sequences were rare. TCR beta chains numbering approximately 150 were designated cytomegalovirus-associated.

CDR1 is MNHNY and CDR2 is SVGAGI in the germline V gene (reference sequence). This CDR3 region has 14 residues. Deletions cut 0 bases from V and 1 base from J, with 6 bases between. The protocol was immunoSEQ multiplex PCR, while the TCRdb copy is restricted to in-frame clones and leaves out a portion. The sample records approximately 160,000 clones, around 90% being singletons. The chain has TRBV6-6 and TRBJ1-1; D is perhaps TRBD1 (5 bases). Sequenced input: PBMCs. The TCR originated in a woman younger than 30 in good health and CMV-seropositive. The CDR3 DNA reads TGTGCCAGCAGTTACTCGGGGGGGAACACTGAAGCTTTCTTT. The encoded protein is CASSYSGGNTEAFF.